This entry lists 23 T cell receptor beta chains sequenced from one sample in a study of blood T cell repertoires in COVID-19 (dated by TCRdb to the early 2020s). The library came from the immunoSEQ multiplex PCR assay. Here the immuneACCESS table is served through TCRdb, limited to in-frame sequences with V and J called. Missing clones are a known gap in these copies; in checked studies unresolved V genes cover under half, and the rest lacks a known reason. This sample comprises some 220,000 clones, about 85% of them detected only once. The ten most abundant clones make up over 9.5% of the sample. Sequences were obtained from peripheral blood. These receptors were obtained from a woman younger than 30 who had recovered from COVID-19.

The chain combines TRBV20-1 with TRBJ2-1; D call uncertain. The CDR3 is 11 residues long. Trimming cost V 5 bases and J 10 bases, with 12 bases left between them. CDR1 is DFQATT, CDR2 SNEGSKA, per germline (reference sequence). This CDR3 is CSAATSREQFF. In DNA, the CDR3 is TGCAGTGCTGCGACTTCCCGAGAGCAGTTCTTC.

The chain couples TRBV4-1 to TRBJ2-2; no clear D gene. This CDR3 contains 12 residues. Trimming took 4 bases from V and 7 from J, leaving 7 bases between them. Looked up from germline, CDR1 is MGHRA and CDR2 is YSYEKL. The CDR3: CASSLAVGELFF. The CDR3 nucleotides read TGCGCCAGCAGCCTGGCGGTCGGGGAGCTGTTTTTT.

This sequence joins TRBV6-2 or TRBV6-3 and TRBJ2-5, with unresolved D. The germline CDR1 and CDR2 sequences are MNHEY and SVGEGT. V was shortened by 2 bases and J by 2 bases, with 6 bases between the two germline ends. The CDR3 covers 13 residues. CDR3 loop: CASSYVPQETQYF. The CDR3 DNA sequence: TGTGCCAGCAGTTACGTTCCTCAAGAGACCCAGTACTTC.

V is TRBV5-4 and J is TRBJ2-7, with a tentative D call TRBD2 (5 bases). The germline V gene has CDR1 SGHNT and CDR2 YYREEE (reference sequence). Trimming shortened V by 4 bases and J by 1 base, and 18 bases separated the two germline ends. CDR3 length equals 16 residues. CDR3 DNA: TGTGCCAGCAGCCTACATCCGGACCCGGGATCCTACGAGCAGTACTTC. Translated, it gives CASSLHPDPGSYEQYF. Combining the CDR3 with reference TRBV5-4 and TRBJ2-7 gives the whole variable domain ETGVTQSPTHLIKTRGQQVTLRCSSQSGHNTVSWYQQALGQGPQFIFQYYREEENGRGNFPPRFSGLQFPNYSSELNVNALELDDSALYLCASSLHPDPGSYEQYFGPGTRLTVT.

CDR3 amino acids: CASSFLQVNYGYTF. The CDR3 DNA reads as TGTGCCAGCAGCTTTTTACAGGTTAACTATGGCTACACCTTC. The chain uses TRBV7-9 and TRBJ1-2; tentatively, D is TRBD1 (5 bases). V gave up 3 bases and J gave up 1 base, with 9 bases separating them. Germline V gene lookup returns CDR1 SEHNR and CDR2 FQNEAQ (reference sequence). This CDR3 spans 14 amino acids.

This clone was counted once. The DNA of the CDR3 is TGTGCCAGCAGCGTGGACAATGAAGCTTTCTTT. This translates into CASSVDNEAFF. The chain combines TRBV12-3 or TRBV12-4 with TRBJ1-1; possibly TRBD1 for D (5 bases). This CDR3 spans 11 amino acids. V lost 6 bases and J 7 bases, leaving 9 bases between the germline ends.

J is TRBJ1-1 and V is TRBV4-1; D is ambiguous. V dropped 4 bases and J dropped 1 base, with 13 bases sitting between them. The germline V gene has CDR1 MGHRA and CDR2 YSYEKL. CDR3 length: 15 amino acids. CDR3 nucleotide sequence: TGCGCCAGCAGCCTCGTCGACTTGGGGAACACTGAAGCTTTCTTT. Its translation is CASSLVDLGNTEAFF.

V and J are TRBV6-5 and TRBJ1-2, with 7 positions matching TRBD1. V dropped 2 bases and J dropped 8; count of bases not matched to a gene: 2. The CDR3 is 12 amino acids. The V gene's germline CDR1 is MNHEY and CDR2 SVGAGI. The CDR3 sequence: CASSYRTGGYTF. The CDR3 DNA follows: TGTGCCAGCAGTTACAGGACAGGAGGCTACACCTTC.

The J gene is TRBJ2-5, the V gene TRBV20-1; D gene ambiguous. CDR3 length equals 11 residues. Trimming shortened V by 4 bases and J by 5 bases, and 8 bases separated the two germline ends. Germline-derived CDR1 and CDR2 are DFQATT and SNEGSKA (reference sequence). The CDR3 DNA follows: TGCAGTGCTACGCGATTGGAGACCCAGTACTTC. Amino acid sequence: CSATRLETQYF.

J is TRBJ2-3 and V is TRBV9, with TRBD2 matching over 7 bases. Per germline, CDR1 SGDLS and CDR2 YYNGEE. V lost 4 bases, J lost 2 bases, and 10 bases stayed unmatched. This CDR3 region has 16 residues. The CDR3 reads CASSPSIGTNTDTQYF. DNA for the CDR3: TGTGCCAGCAGCCCTTCCATCGGGACTAACACAGATACGCAGTATTTT.

The sample holds a few counts of this clone. The rearrangement links TRBV18 to TRBJ2-1; D possibly corresponds to TRBD1 (6 bases). The CDR3 is 12 residues long. Germline V gives CDR1 KGHSH, CDR2 LQKENI. V was shortened by 5 bases and J by 14 bases, with 16 bases between the two germline ends. CDR3 sequence reads: CASSSQQGVEFF. The CDR3, as DNA: TGTGCCAGCTCATCTCAACAGGGTGTGGAGTTCTTC.

The V call is TRBV7-9, the J call TRBJ2-3, with 7 bases aligning to TRBD1. J lost 5 bases, V lost 5 bases, and 1 base had no gene match. Germline assignment: CDR1 SEHNR and CDR2 FQNEAQ (reference sequence). This CDR3 has 12 residues. The DNA for the CDR3 is TGTGCCAGCAGCCAGGGGGAAGATACGCAGTATTTT. It is translated as CASSQGEDTQYF.

The chain recombines TRBV25-1 with TRBJ1-6; TRBD1 matches 7 bases. The CDR3 sequence is 16 residues long. Trimming cost V 3 bases and J 9 bases; bases outside gene matches: 11. Germline CDR1 reads MGHDK; CDR2 reads SYGVNS. CDR3 sequence (DNA): TGTGCCAGCAGTGATCCCCTCAGGGGGGCTGGTTCACCCCTCCACTTT. Translation gives CASSDPLRGAGSPLHF.

V is TRBV13 and J is TRBJ1-2; 9 bases match TRBD1. In germline, CDR1 is PRHDT, CDR2 FYEKMQ (reference sequence). CDR3 length: 15 amino acids. Trimming cost V 5 bases and J 4 bases; bases outside gene matches: 8. This chain's CDR3 is CASSRGQGRSYGYTF. CDR3 DNA sequence: TGTGCCAGCAGCCGGGGACAGGGTCGTTCCTATGGCTACACCTTC.

V usage is TRBV29-1 and J usage is TRBJ2-7; 8 bases align to TRBD1. Germline CDR1 SQVTM, CDR2 ANQGSEA. J was trimmed by 3 bases and V by 5 bases; bases with no gene match: 3. The CDR3 spans 12 residues. CDR3 DNA sequence: TGCAGCGTTCTGACAGGGGACTACGAGCAGTACTTC. Translation: CSVLTGDYEQYF.

The rearrangement joins TRBV30 to TRBJ2-2, with TRBD1 as a possible D gene (6 bases). Deletions cut 4 bases from V and 5 bases from J, with 14 bases between. The CDR3 spans 14 residues. CDR1 is GTSNPN, CDR2 SVGIG, per germline (reference sequence). The CDR3 sequence is CAWTHRTVTGELFF. CDR3 in DNA: TGTGCCTGGACCCACCGGACAGTAACCGGGGAGCTGTTTTTT.

The gene calls are TRBV23-1 and TRBJ2-7; no clear D gene. TRBV23-1 is filed as an ORF, its function uncertain. The CDR3 runs to 14 residues. Trimming left V 4 bases short and J 7 bases short, with 17 bases between. The CDR3 region is CASSPLIGLQEQYF. The CDR3 nucleotides read TGCGCCAGCAGTCCCCTAATCGGGTTGCAGGAGCAGTACTTC.

This sequence joins TRBV30 and TRBJ2-7, with TRBD1 as a possible D gene (6 bases). From germline, CDR1 is GTSNPN and CDR2 SVGIG (reference sequence). Trimming stripped 5 bases from V and 4 bases from J, with 12 bases between. The CDR3 extends over 12 amino acids. CDR3 amino acids: CAWVGARYEQYF. CDR3 DNA sequence: TGTGCCTGGGTGGGGGCGCGGTACGAGCAGTACTTC. Together with reference TRBV30 and TRBJ2-7, the CDR3 gives the full variable domain: SQTIHQWPATLVQPVGSPLSLECTVEGTSNPNLYWYRQAAGRGLQLLFYSVGIGQISSEVPQNLSASRPQDRQFILSSKKLLLSDSGFYLCAWVGARYEQYFGPGTRLTVT.

This clone has just one count. The chain combines TRBV3-1 (or the pseudogene TRBV3-2) with TRBJ1-2; D possibly corresponds to TRBD1 (5 bases). CDR3 length: 15 amino acids. Trimming removed 1 base at V and 3 bases at J, with 12 bases between. Germline assignment: CDR1 LGHDT and CDR2 YNNKEL (reference sequence). The chain's CDR3 is CASSQVGGIDYGYTF. The CDR3 nucleotides read TGTGCCAGCAGCCAAGTGGGGGGTATAGACTATGGCTACACCTTC.

The V and J genes are TRBV5-6 and TRBJ2-7, with TRBD1 matching over 9 bases. This CDR3 comprises 16 residues. V lost 3 bases and J lost 5; bases outside the gene matches: 12. Per germline, CDR1 SGHDT and CDR2 YYEEEE. CDR3 sequence reads: CASSSRPGTGRHEQYF. In nucleotides, the CDR3 is TGTGCCAGCAGCTCCCGTCCCGGGACAGGGAGACACGAGCAGTACTTC.

The CDR3 is CASSQGQAATEAFF. CDR3 DNA sequence: TGTGCCAGCAGTCAAGGACAGGCAGCCACTGAAGCTTTCTTT. J is TRBJ1-1 and V is TRBV2; 7 bases match TRBD1. The CDR3 spans 14 residues. Trimming took 5 bases from V and 4 from J; bases not matched to a gene: 7. Germline CDR1 and CDR2: SNHLY and FYNNEI.

The chain employs TRBV27 and TRBJ2-3; possibly TRBD1 for D (6 bases). The CDR3 extends over 15 amino acids. Per the germline V gene, CDR1 is MNHEY and CDR2 is SMNVEV (reference sequence). V dropped 2 bases and J dropped 0 bases, with 9 bases sitting between them. CDR3 sequence reads: CASSLQGFSTDTQYF. Written as DNA, the CDR3 is TGTGCCAGCAGTTTACAGGGGTTCAGCACAGATACGCAGTATTTT.

The chain combines TRBV14 with TRBJ2-7; 9 bases are shared with TRBD1. The CDR3 totals 15 residues. CDR1 is SGHDN and CDR2 is FVKESK in the germline V gene. Trimming cost V 0 bases and J 4 bases; bases outside gene matches: 4. The CDR3 region is CASSQDVGQGYEQYF. DNA for the CDR3: TGTGCCAGCAGCCAAGATGTGGGACAGGGATACGAGCAGTACTTC.